This TCR beta chain was found in a study of T-cell memory formation after mild COVID-19. Notes on the study in general: Mostly located in CM and EM were contracting CD4+ clones, with contracting CD8+ clones located in EMRA. Memory from before infection featured some responding clones, which suggests cross-reactive memory joined.

Each CDR3 protein is one row after TCRdb ran MiXCR on the 5' RACE reads. The table records approximately 300,000 distinct CDR3 sequences, approximately 20% of them present only once. About this clonotype: Its target is not known.

Per germline, CDR1 SEHNR and CDR2 FQNEAQ (reference sequence). V gave up 1 base and J gave up 4 bases, with 22 bases separating them. The CDR3 totals 18 residues. Sequenced material: PBMCs or a T cell subset sorted from them (not recorded which). The chain couples TRBV7-9 to TRBJ2-5; D not resolved. The receptor was isolated from a man aged 18 to 35 who had mild COVID-19 (a few samples of this study predate the infection). Cell type and time point are not known. The CDR3: CASSLEGQGVRRRETQYF. DNA for the CDR3: TGTGCCAGCAGCTTAGAAGGGCAAGGAGTCCGGAGACGAGAGACCCAGTACTTC.